This T cell receptor beta chain stems from a study of blood T cell repertoires in COVID-19. Measured with immunoSEQ multiplex PCR; TCRdb has only the in-frame clones, and not every one. This table holds some 320,000 clones, about 88% found once. Per the germline V gene, CDR1 is ENHRY and CDR2 is SYGVKD. Trimming stripped 2 bases from V and 4 bases from J, with 9 bases between. The CDR3 sequence is 14 residues long. The sequenced material came from PBMCs or T cells enriched from blood (not recorded which). This rearrangement joins TRBV10-3 to TRBJ1-3; D uncertain. The sequence derives from a man in his sixties who had recovered from COVID-19. CDR3 nucleotide sequence: TGTGCCATCAGTGAGGGCAGGCAAGGAAACACCATATATTTT. It is translated as CAISEGRQGNTIYF.